This TCR beta chain is from a study of CD8+ T cells in alopecia areata. This clone was detected only a few times. Treatment defined: oral pan-JAK inhibitor, 5-10 mg twice daily. Germline CDR1 is MGHRA and CDR2 is YSYEKL. Trimming stripped 1 base from V and 1 base from J, with 1 base between. The CDR3 is made up of 12 amino acids. Extracted RNA was reverse transcribed into cDNA, the sequencing template. Only in-frame clones appear in the TCRdb table, and some are missing; sequencing was by immunoSEQ multiplex PCR. The data show about 130,000 clones, about 51% seen once. The source material was CD8+ T cells sorted from blood, sampled at week 4, from a patient treated with tofacitinib. The receptor's source is a human donor with alopecia areata. The gene calls are TRBV4-1 and TRBJ1-1; D remains unclear. CDR3 sequence (DNA): TGCGCCAGCAGCCAAGGGAACACTGAAGCTTTCTTT. It translates to CASSQGNTEAFF.